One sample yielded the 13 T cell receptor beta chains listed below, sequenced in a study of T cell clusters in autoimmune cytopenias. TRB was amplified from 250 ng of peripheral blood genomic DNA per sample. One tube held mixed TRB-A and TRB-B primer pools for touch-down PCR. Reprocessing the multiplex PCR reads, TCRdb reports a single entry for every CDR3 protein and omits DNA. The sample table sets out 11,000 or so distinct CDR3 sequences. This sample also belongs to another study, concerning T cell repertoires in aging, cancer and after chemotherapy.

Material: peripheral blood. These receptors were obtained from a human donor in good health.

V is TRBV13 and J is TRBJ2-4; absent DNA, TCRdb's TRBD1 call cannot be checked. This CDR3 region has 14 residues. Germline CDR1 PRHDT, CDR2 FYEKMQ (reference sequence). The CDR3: CASSLWGSKNIQYF. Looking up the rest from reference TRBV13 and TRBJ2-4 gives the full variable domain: AAGVIQSPRHLIKEKRETATLKCYPIPRHDTVYWYQQGPGQDPQFLISFYEKMQSDKGSIPDRFSAQQFSDYHSELNMSSLELGDSALYFCASSLWGSKNIQYFGAGTRLSVL.

Here the CDR3 reads CASSYPGGSNQPQHF. This chain joins TRBV6-5 and TRBJ1-5. Germline V gives CDR1 MNHEY, CDR2 SVGAGI. The CDR3 totals 15 residues.

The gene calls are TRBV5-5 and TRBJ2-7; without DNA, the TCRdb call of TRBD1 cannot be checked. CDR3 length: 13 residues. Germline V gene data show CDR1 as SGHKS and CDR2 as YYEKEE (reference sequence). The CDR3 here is CASSLTGEAEQYF.

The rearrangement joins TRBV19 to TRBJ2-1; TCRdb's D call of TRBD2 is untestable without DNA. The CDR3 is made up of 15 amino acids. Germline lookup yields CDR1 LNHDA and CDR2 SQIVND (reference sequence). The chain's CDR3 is CASSLSGGNYNEQFF.

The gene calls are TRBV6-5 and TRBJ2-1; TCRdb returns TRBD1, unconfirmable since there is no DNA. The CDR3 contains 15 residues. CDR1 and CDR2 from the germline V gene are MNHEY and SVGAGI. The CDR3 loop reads CASSLQGGNYNEQFF.

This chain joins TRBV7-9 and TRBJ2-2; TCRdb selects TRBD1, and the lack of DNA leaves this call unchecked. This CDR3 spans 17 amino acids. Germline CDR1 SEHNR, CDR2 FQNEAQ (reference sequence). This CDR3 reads CASRSTQGLRDTGELFF.

This CDR3 reads CASNRTSQKTQYF. The chain couples TRBV6-2 or TRBV6-3 to TRBJ2-5; no DNA is available, so the TRBD2 call from TCRdb remains unchecked. CDR3 length: 13 residues. From germline, CDR1 is MNHEY and CDR2 SVGEGT.

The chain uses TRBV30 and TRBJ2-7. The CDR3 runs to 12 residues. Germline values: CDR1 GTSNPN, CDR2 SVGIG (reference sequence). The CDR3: CAWSVSVYEQYF.

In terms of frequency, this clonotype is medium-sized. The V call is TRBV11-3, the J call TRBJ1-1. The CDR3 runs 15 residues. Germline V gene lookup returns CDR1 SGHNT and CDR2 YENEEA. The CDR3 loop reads CASSNAGSWNTEAFF.

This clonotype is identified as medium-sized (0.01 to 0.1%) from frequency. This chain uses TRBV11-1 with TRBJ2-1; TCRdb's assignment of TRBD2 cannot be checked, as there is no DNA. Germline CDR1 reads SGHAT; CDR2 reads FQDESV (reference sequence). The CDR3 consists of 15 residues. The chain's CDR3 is CASSPSGGFNNEQFF.

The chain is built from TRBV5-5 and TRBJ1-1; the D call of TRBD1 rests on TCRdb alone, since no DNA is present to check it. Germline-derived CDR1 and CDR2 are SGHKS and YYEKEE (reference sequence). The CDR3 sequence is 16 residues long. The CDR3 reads CASSLPPGGKSGEAFF.

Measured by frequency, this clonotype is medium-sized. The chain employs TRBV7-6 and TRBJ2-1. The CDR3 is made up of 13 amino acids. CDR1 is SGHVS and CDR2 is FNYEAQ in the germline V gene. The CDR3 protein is CASSLTGLGEQFF. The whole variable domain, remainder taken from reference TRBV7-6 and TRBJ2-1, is GAGVSQSPRYKVTKRGQDVALRCDPISGHVSLYWYRQALGQGPEFLTYFNYEAQQDKSGLPNDRFSAERPEGSISTLTIQRTEQRDSAMYRCASSLTGLGEQFFGPGTRLTVL.

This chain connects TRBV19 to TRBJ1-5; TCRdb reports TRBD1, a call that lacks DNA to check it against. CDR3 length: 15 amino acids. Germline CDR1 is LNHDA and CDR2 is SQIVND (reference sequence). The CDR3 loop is CASSIFYLGDQPQHF. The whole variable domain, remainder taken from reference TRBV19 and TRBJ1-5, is DGGITQSPKYLFRKEGQNVTLSCEQNLNHDAMYWYRQDPGQGLRLIYYSQIVNDFQKGDIAEGYSVSREKKESFPLTVTSAQKNPTAFYLCASSIFYLGDQPQHFGDGTRLSIL.